The T cell receptor (beta chain) described here comes from a study of blood T cell repertoires in COVID-19. Study information: The origin of the acute and convalescent COVID-19 samples was the United States, Italy and Spain. Nucleic acid was either cDNA or gDNA, and it came from T cells, B-cell-depleted T cells, or PBMCs.

Profiling relied on immunoSEQ multiplex PCR, and the TCRdb table lists in-frame clones only, not all of them. Here the sample spans 97,000 or so clones, around 80% being singletons. Trimming took off 4 bases at V and 4 bases at J, with 14 bases between the two ends. Germline V gene sequence: CDR1 SGHNT, CDR2 YYREEE (reference sequence). The CDR3 loop spans 15 amino acids. The sample taken for sequencing was peripheral blood. This chain connects TRBV5-4 to TRBJ1-4, with a weak D call TRBD1 (6 bases). The sequence was collected from a man between 65 and 85 years old with acute or convalescent COVID-19. As DNA, the CDR3 is TGTGCCAGCAGCGGTGGGGGCAGTGGTAATGAAAAACTGTTTTTT. Amino acid sequence: CASSGGGSGNEKLFF.